One and the same sample provided the 18 T cell receptor beta chains below, sequenced in a study of response to subunit inactivated influenza vaccine. TCRdb processed the RT-PCR reads anew with MiXCR; each CDR3 protein has one entry. The sample lists about 520,000 distinct CDR3 sequences; approximately 7.7% were seen once. The specimen was PBMCs from blood, collected less than 25 months after vaccination. All receptors come from a man aged 50 to 75 who received an inactivated influenza vaccine.

The chain is built from TRBV28 and TRBJ2-4, with D possibly being TRBD1 or TRBD2 (5 bases each). The germline V gene encodes CDR1 MDHEN and CDR2 SYDVKM. V gave up 5 bases and J gave up 1 base, with 12 bases separating them. The CDR3 is made up of 15 amino acids. CDR3 DNA: TGTGCCAGCAGTGCAGGGACGGAGGCCAAAAACATTCAGTACTTC. Encoded protein: CASSAGTEAKNIQYF.

This clonotype came up a few times. DNA of the CDR3: TGCGCCAGCAGCCAAAAAAGGGGCCTGGGTAGTGTTAATGAGCAGTTCTTC. Protein: CASSQKRGLGSVNEQFF. The V and J genes are TRBV4-1 and TRBJ2-1; TRBD1 is a possible D gene (5 bases). Deletions cut 2 bases from V and 7 bases from J, with 21 bases between. Per germline, CDR1 MGHRA and CDR2 YSYEKL. The CDR3 has 17 amino acids.

This clonotype was counted many times. This sequence joins TRBV7-2 and TRBJ1-2; D gene uncertain. Germline CDR1 reads SGHTA; CDR2 reads FQGNSA. Between the trimmed V and J ends, which lost 1 base and 5 bases, there was a span of 8 bases. CDR3 size: 13 residues. In DNA form, the CDR3 reads TGTGCCAGCAGCTTAGAAGTCTCATATGGCTACACCTTC. Its protein is CASSLEVSYGYTF.

This clonotype occurred a few times. The conserved final phenylalanine or tryptophan is absent from the CDR3, which likely points to a read error. The genes are TRBV9 and TRBJ1-1; unclear D gene. The CDR3 covers 13 residues. V lost 0 bases to trimming and J lost 4 bases, with 7 bases between them. Germline V gene data show CDR1 as SGDLS and CDR2 as YYNGEE. The CDR3 here is CASSVERGTEAFL. The CDR3 DNA reads TGTGCCAGCAGCGTAGAGAGAGGCACTGAAGCTTTCCTT.

This clonotype was observed a few times. This sequence joins TRBV27 and TRBJ1-4; no definite D call. The CDR3 runs 14 residues. V lost 6 bases, J lost 4 bases, and 12 bases lay in between. Germline V gene sequence: CDR1 MNHEY, CDR2 SMNVEV (reference sequence). The CDR3 region has the DNA TGTGCCAGCAGGAAACTGGGTCTTAATGAAAAACTGTTTTTT. It yields the protein CASRKLGLNEKLFF. Full variable domain (rest looked up from reference TRBV27 and TRBJ1-4): EAQVTQNPRYLITVTGKKLTVTCSQNMNHEYMSWYRQDPGLGLRQIYYSMNVEVTDKGDVPEGYKVSRKEKRNFPLILESPSPNQTSLYFCASRKLGLNEKLFFGSGTQLSVL.

This clonotype was observed many times. The V call is TRBV4-3, the J call TRBJ2-4; D remains unclear. The ends were cut back, 0 bases at V and 6 bases at J, with 12 bases in the middle. CDR1 is LGHNA, CDR2 YSLEER, per germline. This CDR3 contains 15 residues. The CDR3 DNA reads TGCGCCAGCAGCCAAGATTGGCTTGAAATAAACATTCAGTACTTC. As protein: CASSQDWLEINIQYF.

This sequence joins TRBV12-3 or TRBV12-4 and TRBJ2-1; 10 positions match TRBD2. CDR3 size: 15 residues. J was trimmed by 7 bases and V by 4 bases; bases with no gene match: 7. As DNA, the CDR3 is TGTGCCAGCAGTTGGGCGAGCGGGGGGGGGAATGAGCAGTTCTTC. The encoded protein is CASSWASGGGNEQFF.

This clonotype was observed a few times. This chain connects TRBV7-2 to TRBJ2-3; TRBD2 matches 11 bases. The CDR3 is 16 residues long. V was clipped by 4 bases and J by 5 bases; unmatched bases: 8. Germline V gene data show CDR1 as SGHTA and CDR2 as FQGNSA. CDR3 sequence: CASSSTSGRDGDTQYF. DNA of the CDR3: TGTGCCAGCAGCTCTACTAGCGGGAGAGATGGAGATACGCAGTATTTT.

This clonotype was found a few times. The rearrangement joins TRBV20-1 to TRBJ1-1, with 9 bases fitting TRBD1. The junction had 8 bases not matched to a gene; V was cut back by 6 bases and J by 6 bases. The germline V gene encodes CDR1 DFQATT and CDR2 SNEGSKA (reference sequence). The CDR3 totals 13 residues. CDR3 region: CSATPRQGAEAFF. The CDR3 region has the DNA TGCAGTGCCACGCCACGACAGGGGGCTGAAGCTTTCTTT.

The table lists this clonotype with a few counts. V and J are TRBV6-2 or TRBV6-3 and TRBJ2-1, with D perhaps TRBD1 (7 bases). V shed 6 bases and J shed 6 bases, with 18 bases lying between them. This CDR3 has 15 residues. The germline gives CDR1 MNHEY, CDR2 SVGEGT. CDR3 in DNA: TGTGCCAGCAGGCCGACAGGGACCGGGGGCAATGAGCAGTTCTTC. It codes for CASRPTGTGGNEQFF.

This clonotype was picked up many times. V usage is TRBV12-3 or TRBV12-4 and J usage is TRBJ2-7; 8 nucleotides match TRBD2. CDR3 length: 13 amino acids. J lost 0 bases, V lost 9 bases, and 4 bases had no gene match. Here the CDR3 DNA reads TGTGCCAGTAGCGGGGTGAGCTCCTACGAGCAGTACTTC. This translates into CASSGVSSYEQYF.

This clonotype showed up many times. The chain recombines TRBV12-3 or TRBV12-4 with TRBJ2-5, with D uncertain. This CDR3 has 12 amino acids. V was pared by 3 bases and J by 4 bases, with 6 bases between. The CDR3 protein is CASSFFGETQYF. CDR3 nucleotides: TGTGCCAGCAGTTTTTTCGGAGAGACCCAGTACTTC.

This clonotype was observed a few times. This chain uses TRBV10-3 with TRBJ1-1, with TRBD1 as a possible D gene (6 bases). CDR1 ENHRY and CDR2 SYGVKD come from the germline V gene. The CDR3 is 14 amino acids. V was trimmed by 6 bases and J by 1 base, leaving 12 bases between them. DNA for the CDR3: TGTGCCATCAGACCAGGGGATGGGAACACTGAAGCTTTCTTT. As protein: CAIRPGDGNTEAFF.

The table lists this clonotype with many counts. The chain joins TRBV6-2 or TRBV6-3 to TRBJ2-1; maybe TRBD2 (7 bases). The CDR3 totals 13 residues. The germline V gene has CDR1 MNHEY and CDR2 SVGEGT. V was pared by 5 bases and J by 5 bases, with 10 bases between. For the CDR3, the DNA is TGTGCCAGCAGTGACGGGGGGCACAATGAGCAGTTCTTC. This sequence encodes CASSDGGHNEQFF.

This clonotype was picked up a small number of times. This chain uses TRBV5-1 with TRBJ1-2; D perhaps matches TRBD1 (5 bases). Germline CDR1 and CDR2: SGHRS and YFSETQ. The CDR3 covers 15 residues. V gave up 5 bases and J gave up 4 bases, with 18 bases separating them. CDR3 amino acids: CASSEGRDMGYGYTF. For the CDR3, the DNA is TGCGCCAGCAGTGAAGGCAGGGATATGGGCTATGGCTACACCTTC.

This clonotype was detected only a few times. The chain combines TRBV7-6 with TRBJ2-3; TRBD1 agrees at 11 bases. The germline V gene encodes CDR1 SGHVS and CDR2 FNYEAQ. The length of the CDR3 is 18 residues. V lost 1 base and J lost 3; bases outside the gene matches: 9. The CDR3 DNA follows: TGTGCCAGCAGCTTAGATGCCCGGGGGACAGGGGGGACAGATACGCAGTATTTT. Residues: CASSLDARGTGGTDTQYF.

The V call is TRBV29-1, the J call TRBJ1-1, with 9 bases identical to TRBD1. This CDR3 region has 13 residues. The V and J ends lost 7 bases and 5 bases, in that order; junction bases with no gene match: 8. In germline, CDR1 is SQVTM, CDR2 ANQGSEA. CDR3 nucleotide sequence: TGCAGCGCTGGACAGGGGATGGGGACTGAAGCTTTCTTT. Its protein is CSAGQGMGTEAFF.

Only a few counts were recorded for this clonotype. V is TRBV10-2 and J is TRBJ1-5, with D perhaps TRBD1 (6 bases). CDR1 WSHSY and CDR2 SAAADI come from the germline V gene. V was shortened by 2 bases and J by 2 bases, with 10 bases between the two germline ends. CDR3 size: 15 residues. Written as DNA, the CDR3 is TGCGCCAGCAGTGAGGGCAGGGGTGGCAATCAGCCCCAGCATTTT. It encodes CASSEGRGGNQPQHF.